At least ten counts were recorded for the clone carrying this T cell receptor (beta chain). No antigen is known for it. Unique molecular identifiers were added to individual cDNA molecules. Using its own MiXCR run on the 5' RACE reads, TCRdb lists one record per CDR3 protein. In the table there are 20,000 to 25,000 distinct CDR3 sequences, 4.7% of which are singletons. The data are from a study of early T cells in non-severe SARS-CoV-2 infection. In the study overall: RNA in bulk from unsorted whole blood was sequenced, and chains were unpaired. Broader study findings: Private and CD4 specificities were missed by VDJdb matching, skewed to anti-spike CD8.

The CDR3 runs to 14 residues. CDR1 is DFQATT, CDR2 SNEGSKA, per germline (reference sequence). Trimming shortened V by 5 bases and J by 1 base, and 14 bases separated the two germline ends. Sequencing used whole blood. The chain uses TRBV20-1 and TRBJ1-1; D perhaps matches TRBD1 (6 bases). This TCR was sampled from an adult who was a healthcare worker with PCR-confirmed SARS-CoV-2 infection or an uninfected control (not recorded which). The CDR3 loop reads CSAVTGGQNTEAFF. The CDR3 DNA is TGCAGTGCTGTGACAGGTGGGCAGAACACTGAAGCTTTCTTT.